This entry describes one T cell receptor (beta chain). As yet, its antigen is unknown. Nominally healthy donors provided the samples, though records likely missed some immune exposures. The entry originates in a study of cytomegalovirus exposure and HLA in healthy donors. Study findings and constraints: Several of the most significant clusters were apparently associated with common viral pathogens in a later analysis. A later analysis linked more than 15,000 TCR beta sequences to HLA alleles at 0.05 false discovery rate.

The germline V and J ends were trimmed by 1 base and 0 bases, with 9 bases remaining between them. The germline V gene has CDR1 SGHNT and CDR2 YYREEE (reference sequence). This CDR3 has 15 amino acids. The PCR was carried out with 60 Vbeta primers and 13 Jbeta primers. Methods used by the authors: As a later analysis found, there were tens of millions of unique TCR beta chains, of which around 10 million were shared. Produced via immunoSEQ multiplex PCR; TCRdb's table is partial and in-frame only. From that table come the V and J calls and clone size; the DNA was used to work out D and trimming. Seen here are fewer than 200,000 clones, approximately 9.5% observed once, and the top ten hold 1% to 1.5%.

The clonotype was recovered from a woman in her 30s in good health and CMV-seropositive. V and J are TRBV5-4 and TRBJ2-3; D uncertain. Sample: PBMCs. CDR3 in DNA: TGTGCCAGCAGCTTGTATGGCGGTAGCACAGATACGCAGTATTTT. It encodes CASSLYGGSTDTQYF.